This TCR beta chain was retrieved from a study of response to subunit inactivated influenza vaccine. This clonotype was recorded at least ten times. Its antigen is as yet unknown. MiXCR, run by TCRdb on the RT-PCR reads, gives a single entry per CDR3 protein. The profile shows 430,000 or so distinct CDR3 sequences, about 10% of them singletons. The CDR3 totals 14 residues. V lost 6 bases, J lost 7 bases, and 9 bases stayed unmatched. Germline loops: CDR1 ENHRY, CDR2 SYGVKD. General study results and limits: The authors put forward the suggestion that each seasonal influenza vaccination may bring in only a limited number of new T cells.

This chain joins TRBV10-3 and TRBJ2-1; 7 nucleotides agree with TRBD2. This sequence originates from a man in his fifties who received an inactivated influenza vaccine. The sample consisted of PBMCs from blood, taken 45 days after vaccination. The CDR3 DNA reads as TGTGCCATCAGACCCCCCACTAGCGTGAATGAGCAGTTCTTC. Translation gives CAIRPPTSVNEQFF.